These 14 T cell receptor beta chains share one sample of origin, sequenced in a study of shared clonotypes between healthy human individuals (dated by TCRdb to the early 2020s). The method behind the library was the immunoSEQ multiplex PCR assay. TCRdb took this table from immuneACCESS and kept in-frame rearrangements with V and J called. Such tables lack part of the clones; where checked against another copy, unresolved V genes explain under half of the gap, and the rest is unexplained. The sample profile shows about 380,000 clones; 90% to 97% of them were found once. The leading ten clones occupy approximately 0.3% of the sample. Sequenced sample: memory CD8+ T cells sorted from blood. The cell subset or site label of this sample denotes: CD45RO+ cells pooled with CCR7-negative TemRA cells. The receptors stem from a man younger than 45 in good health.

Concerning this clone: Other DNA sequences in the same sample also yield this CDR3. The chain is built from TRBV28 and TRBJ2-5; D unresolved. Deletions cut 2 bases from V and 5 bases from J, with 3 bases between. The CDR3 spans 11 residues. The germline gives CDR1 MDHEN, CDR2 SYDVKM. The CDR3 loop reads CASSLRETQYF. CDR3 nucleotides: TGTGCCAGCAGTTTACGGGAGACCCAGTACTTC.

This clone was observed once. The chain links TRBV14 to TRBJ2-5, with a weak D call TRBD2 (6 bases). The CDR3 length is 15 residues. Germline CDR1 and CDR2: SGHDN and FVKESK. Deletions cut 4 bases from V and 5 bases from J, with 17 bases between. CDR3 in DNA: TGTGCCAGCAGCCTCGAATTCGGGGGTTGGGAGACCCAGTACTTC. Translation: CASSLEFGGWETQYF. The variable domain in full, completed from reference TRBV14 and TRBJ2-5, reads EAGVTQFPSHSVIEKGQTVTLRCDPISGHDNLYWYRRVMGKEIKFLLHFVKESKQDESGMPNNRFLAERTGGTYSTLKVQPAELEDSGVYFCASSLEFGGWETQYFGPGTRLLVL.

This chain connects TRBV7-9 to TRBJ2-3; a possible D gene is TRBD1 (5 bases). Germline CDR1 is SEHNR and CDR2 is FQNEAQ (reference sequence). Trimming took 0 bases from V and 2 from J, leaving 18 bases between them. CDR3 length: 18 amino acids. The DNA for the CDR3 is TGTGCCAGCAGCTTAGCGAAGGGTCCAGGGCTTTCCACAGATACGCAGTATTTT. Translated: CASSLAKGPGLSTDTQYF.

The gene calls are TRBV5-4 and TRBJ2-5; 12 nucleotides line up with TRBD2. Germline CDR1 and CDR2: SGHNT and YYREEE (reference sequence). The junction had 9 bases not matched to a gene; V was cut back by 2 bases and J by 7 bases. The CDR3 loop spans 16 amino acids. The CDR3 protein is CASSFGGLAGGVTQYF. Written as DNA, the CDR3 is TGTGCCAGCAGCTTCGGGGGTCTAGCGGGAGGGGTGACCCAGTACTTC.

This chain uses TRBV10-3 with TRBJ1-5; D call uncertain. CDR3 size: 12 residues. Germline V CDR1 and CDR2: ENHRY, SYGVKD. Trimming took 3 bases from V and 5 from J, leaving 5 bases between them. This chain's CDR3 is CAISDLYQPQHF. As DNA, the CDR3 is TGTGCCATCAGTGACCTTTATCAGCCCCAGCATTTT.

The chain joins TRBV30 to TRBJ1-2, with D tentatively TRBD1 (5 bases). This CDR3 has 13 amino acids. Between the trimmed V and J ends, which lost 8 bases and 2 bases, there was a span of 15 bases. Germline lookup yields CDR1 GTSNPN and CDR2 SVGIG (reference sequence). The chain's CDR3 is CAQTKDRNYGYTF. The CDR3 nucleotides are TGTGCCCAAACTAAAGACAGAAACTATGGCTACACCTTC.

The J gene is TRBJ2-7, the V gene TRBV30, with D perhaps matching TRBD1 (5 bases). This CDR3 comprises 14 residues. V lost 2 bases and J lost 1, with 12 bases in between. The germline V gene encodes CDR1 GTSNPN and CDR2 SVGIG (reference sequence). Written as DNA, the CDR3 is TGTGCCTGGAGTCTCCCGACAGTATCCTACGAGCAGTACTTC. It yields the protein CAWSLPTVSYEQYF.

The V call is TRBV7-9, the J call TRBJ1-6; D possibly corresponds to TRBD1 (6 bases). Germline V lookup: CDR1 SEHNR, CDR2 FQNEAQ (reference sequence). V dropped 4 bases and J dropped 7 bases, with 14 bases sitting between them. The CDR3 spans 15 residues. The chain's CDR3 is CASSSPTGQNSPLHF. The CDR3 nucleotides are TGTGCCAGCAGCTCCCCCACAGGGCAGAATTCACCCCTCCACTTT. Filled out from reference TRBV7-9 and TRBJ1-6, the complete variable domain reads DTGVSQNPRHKITKRGQNVTFRCDPISEHNRLYWYRQTLGQGPEFLTYFQNEAQLEKSRLLSDRFSAERPKGSFSTLEIQRTEQGDSAMYLCASSSPTGQNSPLHFGNGTRLTVT.

In DNA form, the CDR3 reads TGTGCCACCAAACCCCGGGACAGCATAAATCAGCCCCAGCATTTT. Translated: CATKPRDSINQPQHF. The chain couples TRBV6-1 to TRBJ1-5, with TRBD1 matching 7 bases. Germline V gene data show CDR1 as MNHNS and CDR2 as SASEGT. Trimming took 10 bases from V and 4 from J; bases not matched to a gene: 13. CDR3 size: 15 residues.

This chain uses TRBV19 with TRBJ2-1, with 7 bases identical to TRBD2. Germline V gene data show CDR1 as LNHDA and CDR2 as SQIVND (reference sequence). The CDR3 extends over 17 amino acids. Losses at the gene ends were 1 base for V and 6 bases for J; bases not matched to a gene: 12. CDR3 DNA: TGTGCCAGTAGTATAGCCCTTCCAGCGGGAACGCGCAATGAGCAGTTCTTC. This encodes CASSIALPAGTRNEQFF.

The chain carries TRBV2 and TRBJ2-7; TRBD1 or TRBD2 may be the D gene (7 bases each). This CDR3 is built from 15 residues. V lost 6 bases, J lost 4 bases, and 19 bases lay in between. The V gene's germline CDR1 is SNHLY and CDR2 FYNNEI. The CDR3 nucleotides read TGTGCCAGCAGACAATCAGGGGGAGGGGAATACGAGCAGTACTTC. It is translated as CASRQSGGGEYEQYF.

The J gene is TRBJ2-5, the V gene TRBV25-1; 7 bases are shared with TRBD1. The germline CDR1 and CDR2 sequences are MGHDK and SYGVNS. The CDR3 contains 14 residues. V lost 3 bases, J lost 1 base, and 2 bases stayed unmatched. The CDR3 sequence is CASSDQGVQETQYF. The CDR3 DNA reads TGTGCCAGCAGTGACCAGGGGGTCCAAGAGACCCAGTACTTC.

The gene calls are TRBV30 and TRBJ1-5; D remains unclear. The CDR3 runs 13 residues. The V end was cut by 1 base, the J end by 1 base, with 5 bases between. CDR1 is GTSNPN, CDR2 SVGIG, per germline (reference sequence). DNA for the CDR3: TGTGCCTGGAGTGGGCAGAGCAATCAGCCCCAGCATTTT. As protein: CAWSGQSNQPQHF. Together with reference TRBV30 and TRBJ1-5, the CDR3 gives the full variable domain: SQTIHQWPATLVQPVGSPLSLECTVEGTSNPNLYWYRQAAGRGLQLLFYSVGIGQISSEVPQNLSASRPQDRQFILSSKKLLLSDSGFYLCAWSGQSNQPQHFGDGTRLSIL.

The J gene is TRBJ2-7, the V gene TRBV20-1; no clear D. The CDR3 is 11 residues long. V was pared by 3 bases and J by 2 bases, with 5 bases between. Germline V gives CDR1 DFQATT, CDR2 SNEGSKA (reference sequence). The CDR3 DNA sequence: TGCAGTGCTAGTCTCACCTACGAGCAGTACTTC. Amino acids: CSASLTYEQYF.